Below, 5 T cell receptor beta chains from the same sample are listed, as sequenced in a study of blood T cell repertoires in COVID-19. Clones were read by immunoSEQ multiplex PCR, and TCRdb kept only the in-frame ones, dropping some. This table holds under 300,000 clones, 70% to 90% found once. Material for sequencing was peripheral blood. The receptor source for this set is a woman in her fifties or sixties with active or convalescent COVID-19.

This chain links TRBV19 with TRBJ2-3; 9 bases line up with TRBD2. Germline CDR1 LNHDA, CDR2 SQIVND (reference sequence). The CDR3 spans 15 residues. The ends lost 1 base at V and 3 bases at J; junction bases unmatched: 2. As DNA, the CDR3 is TGTGCCAGTAGTATAGTTGCGGGGGGGACAGATACGCAGTATTTT. It codes for CASSIVAGGTDTQYF.

This chain links TRBV19 with TRBJ2-5, with a tentative D call TRBD2 (5 bases). Per the germline V gene, CDR1 is LNHDA and CDR2 is SQIVND (reference sequence). The CDR3 covers 15 residues. Trimming left V 5 bases short and J 5 bases short, with 18 bases between. CDR3 loop: CASSRILASGETQYF. The CDR3 bases are TGTGCCAGTAGTCGTATCCTCGCTTCGGGGGAGACCCAGTACTTC.

This clone came up a few times. This chain connects TRBV11-3 to TRBJ2-2, with TRBD1 identical over 7 bases. From germline, CDR1 is SGHNT and CDR2 YENEEA. V was clipped by 6 bases and J by 2 bases; unmatched bases: 9. The CDR3 length is 16 residues. The CDR3 protein is CASSPRTGYNTGELFF. For the CDR3, the DNA is TGTGCCAGCAGTCCAAGGACAGGTTATAACACCGGGGAGCTGTTTTTT.

The chain joins TRBV27 to TRBJ1-6, with D perhaps matching TRBD1 (6 bases). The V end was cut by 5 bases, the J end by 0 bases, with 11 bases between. CDR3 size: 16 residues. Germline lookup yields CDR1 MNHEY and CDR2 SMNVEV (reference sequence). CDR3 residues: CASSTTGSSYNSPLHF. In DNA, the CDR3 is TGTGCCAGCAGTACAACAGGGAGCTCCTATAATTCACCCCTCCACTTT.

V usage is TRBV5-1 and J usage is TRBJ2-5; perhaps TRBD1 as D (5 bases). The V gene's germline CDR1 is SGHRS and CDR2 YFSETQ. This CDR3 spans 15 amino acids. V was clipped by 4 bases and J by 3 bases, with 16 bases between them. The CDR3 bases are TGCGCCAGCAGCCCCTTCCGACAGAACGAAGAGACCCAGTACTTC. Translating gives CASSPFRQNEETQYF.